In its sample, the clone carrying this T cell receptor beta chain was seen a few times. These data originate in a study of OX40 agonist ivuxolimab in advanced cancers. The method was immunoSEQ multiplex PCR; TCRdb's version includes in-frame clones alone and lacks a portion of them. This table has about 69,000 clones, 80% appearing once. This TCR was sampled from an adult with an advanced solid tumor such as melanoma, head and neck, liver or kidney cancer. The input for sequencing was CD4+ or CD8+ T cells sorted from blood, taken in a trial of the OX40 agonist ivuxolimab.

CDR3 sequence reads: CASSLGGSTQNNGYTF. The CDR3 coding sequence is TGTGCCAGCAGCTTAGGGGGAAGTACCCAGAACAATGGCTACACCTTC. The chain couples TRBV7-9 to TRBJ1-2; D call uncertain. The germline V and J ends were trimmed by 1 base and 6 bases, with 18 bases remaining between them. The CDR3 is made up of 16 amino acids. The germline gives CDR1 SEHNR, CDR2 FQNEAQ (reference sequence). The variable domain in full, with the rest retrieved from reference TRBV7-9 and TRBJ1-2, is DTGVSQNPRHKITKRGQNVTFRCDPISEHNRLYWYRQTLGQGPEFLTYFQNEAQLEKSRLLSDRFSAERPKGSFSTLEIQRTEQGDSAMYLCASSLGGSTQNNGYTFGSGTRLTVV.